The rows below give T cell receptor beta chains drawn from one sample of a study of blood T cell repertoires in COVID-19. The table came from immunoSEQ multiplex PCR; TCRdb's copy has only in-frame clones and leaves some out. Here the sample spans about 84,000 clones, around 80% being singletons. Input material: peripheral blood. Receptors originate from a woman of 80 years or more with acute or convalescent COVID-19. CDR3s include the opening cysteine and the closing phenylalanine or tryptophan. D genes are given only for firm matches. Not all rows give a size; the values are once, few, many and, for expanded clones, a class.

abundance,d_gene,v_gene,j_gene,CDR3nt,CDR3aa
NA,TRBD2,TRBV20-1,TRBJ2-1,TGCAGTGCTAGTTGGCTAGCGGGAGGTGGTAATGAGCAGTTCTTC,CSASWLAGGGNEQFF
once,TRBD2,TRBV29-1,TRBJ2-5,TGCAGCGTTCCACTAGCGGGAGGAGGAGAGACCCAGTACTTC,CSVPLAGGGETQYF
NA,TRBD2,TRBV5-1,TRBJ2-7,TGCGCCAGCAGCCGGACCTCCCCGGGACTAGCGGTCCTGAGCTCCTACGAGCAGTACTTC,CASSRTSPGLAVLSSYEQYF
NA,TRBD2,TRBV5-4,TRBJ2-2,TGTGCCAGCAGCTTTCCCAGCGGGGCCACCGGGGAGCTGTTTTTT,CASSFPSGATGELFF
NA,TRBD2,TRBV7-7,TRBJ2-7,TGTGCTAGCAGCTTAGCTGCGGGAGGGACCTACGAGCAGTACTTC,CASSLAAGGTYEQYF
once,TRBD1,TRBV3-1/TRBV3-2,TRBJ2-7,TGTGCCAGCAGCCATGAAGGGACAGGGACCTACGAGCAGTACTTC,CASSHEGTGTYEQYF
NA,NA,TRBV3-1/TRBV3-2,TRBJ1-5,TGTGCCAGCAGCCAAGCCACAGATCAGCCCCAGCATTTT,CASSQATDQPQHF
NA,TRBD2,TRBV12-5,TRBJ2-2,TGTGCTAGTGGTTCAGGCGGGGGGACCGGGGAGCTGTTTTTT,CASGSGGGTGELFF
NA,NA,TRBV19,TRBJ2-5,TGTGCCAGTAAACCAGGCTCCGGAAAGACCCAGTACTTC,CASKPGSGKTQYF
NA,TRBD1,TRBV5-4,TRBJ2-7,TGTGCCAGCAGCGACCGGGACAGCGACACCTACGAGCAGTACTTC,CASSDRDSDTYEQYF
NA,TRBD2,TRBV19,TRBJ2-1,TGTGCCAGTAGGAAGGAGGGTAGCGGGACCTACAATGAGCAGTTCTTC,CASRKEGSGTYNEQFF
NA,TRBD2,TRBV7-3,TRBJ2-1,TGTGCCAGCAGCTTGTTACTAGCGGCCCCGCGGGAGCAGTTCTTC,CASSLLLAAPREQFF